The following is a T cell receptor beta chain sequence with its context. Some clones are missing from TCRdb's copy, which holds only in-frame ones; the method was immunoSEQ multiplex PCR. The sample yields about 200,000 clones, 80% to 90% seen once. These data come from a study of blood T cell repertoires in COVID-19. Across the study: Samples taken during acute and convalescent COVID-19 were collected in the United States, Italy and Spain.

The CDR3 sequence is 14 residues long. Trimming removed 5 bases from V and 0 bases from J; junction bases left unmatched: 3. CDR1 and CDR2 from the germline V gene are SGHTA and FQGNSA. The clonotype was recovered from a man aged 50 to 60 with acute or convalescent COVID-19. Specimen: peripheral blood. This chain joins TRBV7-2 and TRBJ1-2; the match to TRBD1 covers 7 bases. CDR3 region: CASSPGQTNYGYTF. For the CDR3, the DNA is TGTGCCAGCAGCCCGGGACAGACTAACTATGGCTACACCTTC.